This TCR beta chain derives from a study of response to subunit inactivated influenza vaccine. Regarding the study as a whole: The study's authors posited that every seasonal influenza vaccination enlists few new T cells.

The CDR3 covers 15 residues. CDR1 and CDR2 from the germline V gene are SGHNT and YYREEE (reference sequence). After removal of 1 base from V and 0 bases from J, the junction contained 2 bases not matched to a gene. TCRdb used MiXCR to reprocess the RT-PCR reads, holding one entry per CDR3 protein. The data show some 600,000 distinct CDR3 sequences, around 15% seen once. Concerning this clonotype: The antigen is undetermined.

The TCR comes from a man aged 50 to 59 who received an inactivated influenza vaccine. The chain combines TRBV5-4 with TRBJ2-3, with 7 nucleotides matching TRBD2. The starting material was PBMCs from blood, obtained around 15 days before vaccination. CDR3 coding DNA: TGTGCCAGCAGCTTGATACTAGCGAGCACAGATACGCAGTATTTT. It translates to CASSLILASTDTQYF.